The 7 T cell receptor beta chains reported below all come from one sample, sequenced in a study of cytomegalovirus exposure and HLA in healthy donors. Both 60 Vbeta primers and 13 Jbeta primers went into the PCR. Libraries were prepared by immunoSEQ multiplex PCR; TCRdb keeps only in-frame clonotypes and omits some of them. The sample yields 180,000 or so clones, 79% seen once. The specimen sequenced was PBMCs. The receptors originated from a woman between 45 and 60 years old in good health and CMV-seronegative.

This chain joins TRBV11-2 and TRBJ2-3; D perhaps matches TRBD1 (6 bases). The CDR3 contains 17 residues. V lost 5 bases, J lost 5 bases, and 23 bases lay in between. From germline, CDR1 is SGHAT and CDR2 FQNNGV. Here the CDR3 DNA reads TGTGCCAGCAGCCCCCAGGGTTCTGCAGGGGCGAGAGATACGCAGTATTTT. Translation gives CASSPQGSAGARDTQYF.

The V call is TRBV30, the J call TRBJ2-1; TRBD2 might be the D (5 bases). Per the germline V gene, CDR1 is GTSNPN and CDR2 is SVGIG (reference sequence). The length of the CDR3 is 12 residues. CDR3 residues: CARTHNYNEQFF. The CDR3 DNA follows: TGTGCACGGACTCACAACTACAATGAGCAGTTCTTC.

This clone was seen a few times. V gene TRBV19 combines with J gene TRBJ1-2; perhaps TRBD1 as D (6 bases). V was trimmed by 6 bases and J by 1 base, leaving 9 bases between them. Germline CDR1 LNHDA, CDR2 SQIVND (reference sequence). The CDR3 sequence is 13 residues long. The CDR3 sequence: CASRVQGNYGYTF. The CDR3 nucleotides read TGTGCCAGTAGGGTACAGGGTAACTATGGCTACACCTTC.

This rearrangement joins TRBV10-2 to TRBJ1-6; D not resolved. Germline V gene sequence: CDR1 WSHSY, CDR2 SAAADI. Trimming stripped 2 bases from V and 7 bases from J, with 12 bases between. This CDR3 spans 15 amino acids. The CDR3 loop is CASSEVIGVNSPLHF. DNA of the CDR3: TGCGCCAGCAGTGAGGTCATCGGGGTAAATTCACCCCTCCACTTT.

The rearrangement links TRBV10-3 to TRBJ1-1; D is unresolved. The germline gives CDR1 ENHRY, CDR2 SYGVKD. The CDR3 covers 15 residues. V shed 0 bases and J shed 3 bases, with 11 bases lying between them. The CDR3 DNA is TGTGCCATCAGTGAGTCGGCAAACGGGGACACTGAAGCTTTCTTT. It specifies CAISESANGDTEAFF.

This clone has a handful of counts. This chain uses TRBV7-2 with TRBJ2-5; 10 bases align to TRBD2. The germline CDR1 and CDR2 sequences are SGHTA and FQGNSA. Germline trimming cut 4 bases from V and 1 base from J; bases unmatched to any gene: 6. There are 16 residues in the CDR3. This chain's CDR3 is CASSSGLARIQETQYF. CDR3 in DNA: TGTGCCAGCAGCTCGGGACTAGCGCGGATCCAAGAGACCCAGTACTTC.

For the CDR3, the DNA is TGTGCCACCTGGACTAGCGGATACAATGAGCAGTTCTTC. Protein sequence: CATWTSGYNEQFF. The rearrangement links TRBV15 to TRBJ2-1, with 10 nucleotides matching TRBD2. The CDR3 is 13 residues long. CDR1 is LNHNV and CDR2 is YYDKDF in the germline V gene (reference sequence). J was trimmed by 4 bases and V by 8 bases; bases with no gene match: 2.